Presented here are 18 T cell receptor beta chains from one specimen sequenced in a study of blood T cell repertoires in COVID-19. Assay: immunoSEQ multiplex PCR; the TCRdb copy retains only in-frame clones and omits some. The sample yields about 170,000 clones, around 82% seen once. The sample was peripheral blood. All receptors derive from a human donor with acute or convalescent COVID-19. The donor label of this sample is uncertain.

V gene TRBV5-1 combines with J gene TRBJ2-7; TRBD1 might be the D (7 bases). Germline CDR1 is SGHRS and CDR2 is YFSETQ. Deletions cut 6 bases from V and 2 bases from J, with 15 bases between. The CDR3 runs to 14 residues. For the CDR3, the DNA is TGCGCCAGCAAGTGGCAGGGGGGAACCTACGAGCAGTACTTC. Protein product: CASKWQGGTYEQYF.

The CDR3 nucleotides read TGTGCCAGCAGCTCGAAGACAGGTTACAATGAGCAGTTCTTC. It specifies CASSSKTGYNEQFF. The V call is TRBV11-2, the J call TRBJ2-1; D is perhaps TRBD1 (6 bases). Trimming cost V 4 bases and J 4 bases, with 11 bases left between them. The CDR3 sequence is 14 residues long. Germline values: CDR1 SGHAT, CDR2 FQNNGV. Complete variable domain (other parts from reference TRBV11-2 and TRBJ2-1): EAGVAQSPRYKIIEKRQSVAFWCNPISGHATLYWYQQILGQGPKLLIQFQNNGVVDDSQLPKDRFSAERLKGVDSTLKIQPAKLEDSAVYLCASSSKTGYNEQFFGPGTRLTVL.

The V and J genes are TRBV2 and TRBJ1-6; D perhaps matches TRBD1 (6 bases). The CDR3 has 15 residues. The germline CDR1 and CDR2 sequences are SNHLY and FYNNEI. V shed 7 bases and J shed 8 bases, with 18 bases lying between them. The CDR3 sequence: CASTGFTGSHSPLHF. CDR3 DNA sequence: TGTGCCAGCACTGGATTCACAGGGTCGCATTCACCCCTCCACTTT. The variable domain in full, with the rest retrieved from reference TRBV2 and TRBJ1-6, is EPEVTQTPSHQVTQMGQEVILRCVPISNHLYFYWYRQILGQKVEFLVSFYNNEISEKSEIFDDQFSVERPDGSNFTLKIRSTKLEDSAMYFCASTGFTGSHSPLHFGNGTRLTVT.

This chain joins TRBV11-1 and TRBJ2-5; D might be TRBD2 (5 bases). CDR1 is SGHAT, CDR2 FQDESV, per germline (reference sequence). CDR3 length: 15 residues. Trimming pared 5 bases from V and 5 bases from J, leaving 18 bases between. This CDR3 is CASSPSRGGEETQYF. The CDR3 DNA follows: TGTGCCAGCAGCCCCTCCCGGGGTGGGGAGGAGACCCAGTACTTC.

The rearrangement uses TRBV6-5 and TRBJ1-1; D is perhaps TRBD1 (5 bases). The CDR3 runs to 14 residues. Germline V gene lookup returns CDR1 MNHEY and CDR2 SVGAGI. V was trimmed by 8 bases and J by 1 base, leaving 14 bases between them. The CDR3 sequence is CASRPDTENTEAFF. The CDR3 DNA sequence: TGTGCCAGCCGTCCGGACACAGAGAACACTGAAGCTTTCTTT.

This rearrangement joins TRBV7-9 to TRBJ2-7, with 12 nucleotides matching TRBD1. This CDR3 has 15 residues. V shed 5 bases and J 7 bases; nucleotides not matched to a gene: 9. The germline gives CDR1 SEHNR, CDR2 FQNEAQ (reference sequence). As DNA, the CDR3 is TGTGCCAGCAGCCGGCGGGACAGGGGGCCGGGAGAGCAGTACTTC. Translated, it gives CASSRRDRGPGEQYF.

The chain is built from TRBV5-6 and TRBJ1-2; D gene uncertain. Germline values: CDR1 SGHDT, CDR2 YYEEEE. Trimming took 4 bases from V and 8 from J, leaving 12 bases between them. The CDR3 length is 12 residues. For the CDR3, the DNA is TGTGCCAGCAGCCCCCTAACGGGGGGCTACACCTTC. Amino acids: CASSPLTGGYTF.

The chain links TRBV5-1 to TRBJ2-7; possibly TRBD2 for D (6 bases). The CDR3 consists of 14 residues. The germline V and J ends were trimmed by 0 bases and 7 bases, with 14 bases remaining between them. CDR1 is SGHRS and CDR2 is YFSETQ in the germline V gene. The CDR3 nucleotides read TGCGCCAGCAGCTTGGCCGGAATGGAGGGTGAGCAGTACTTC. Amino acids: CASSLAGMEGEQYF.

V gene TRBV2 combines with J gene TRBJ1-4; TRBD1 aligns across 11 bases. This CDR3 is built from 15 residues. Trimming took 5 bases from V and 7 from J; bases not matched to a gene: 6. Germline-derived CDR1 and CDR2 are SNHLY and FYNNEI. The chain's CDR3 is CASSRGTGGGEKLFF. CDR3 nucleotide sequence: TGTGCCAGCAGTCGGGGGACAGGGGGAGGTGAAAAACTGTTTTTT.

The chain employs TRBV3-1 (or the pseudogene TRBV3-2) and TRBJ1-2; TRBD1 is a possible D gene (6 bases). Germline lookup yields CDR1 LGHDT and CDR2 YNNKEL (reference sequence). V dropped 4 bases and J dropped 4 bases, with 13 bases sitting between them. This CDR3 is built from 14 residues. The CDR3 sequence: CASSPRQAFYGYTF. The CDR3 nucleotides are TGTGCCAGCAGCCCGAGACAGGCCTTCTATGGCTACACCTTC.

This rearrangement joins TRBV9 to TRBJ1-6; maybe TRBD1 (6 bases). Germline CDR1 reads SGDLS; CDR2 reads YYNGEE. V lost 4 bases to trimming and J lost 7 bases, with 15 bases between them. The CDR3 runs 15 residues. CDR3 residues: CASSLQTGTNSPLHF. CDR3 coding DNA: TGTGCCAGCAGCTTACAGACAGGAACCAATTCACCCCTCCACTTT.

The chain carries TRBV7-2 and TRBJ2-1, with 12 bases aligning to TRBD1. CDR3 length equals 15 residues. V lost 6 bases, J lost 7 bases, and 7 bases stayed unmatched. CDR1 SGHTA and CDR2 FQGNSA come from the germline V gene. In DNA, the CDR3 is TGTGCCAGCAGGGCACGGGACAGGGGGCAGAATGAGCAGTTCTTC. Its translation: CASRARDRGQNEQFF.

The chain links TRBV7-2 to TRBJ2-7; 11 positions match TRBD2. The CDR3 contains 14 residues. The germline V gene has CDR1 SGHTA and CDR2 FQGNSA. The trim removed 4 bases at V and 7 bases at J, leaving 6 bases unmatched. The CDR3 region has the DNA TGTGCCAGCAGCTCAAGTAGCGGGAGGGTTGAGCAGTACTTC. It yields the protein CASSSSSGRVEQYF.

In the case of this clone: The same CDR3 can be traced to other DNA sequences in this sample. The rearrangement uses TRBV3-1 (or the pseudogene TRBV3-2) and TRBJ2-2; weak D call: TRBD2 (6 bases). The germline CDR1 and CDR2 sequences are LGHDT and YNNKEL (reference sequence). There are 15 residues in the CDR3. V dropped 4 bases and J dropped 0 bases, with 9 bases sitting between them. In DNA form, the CDR3 reads TGTGCCAGCAGCCCGGGACTGGCGAACACCGGGGAGCTGTTTTTT. Translation gives CASSPGLANTGELFF.

The V call is TRBV7-2, the J call TRBJ1-1, with D possibly matching TRBD1 (5 bases). The germline CDR1 and CDR2 sequences are SGHTA and FQGNSA. This CDR3 comprises 13 residues. The V end was cut by 5 bases, the J end by 4 bases, with 11 bases between. The CDR3 reads CASSQGGSTEAFF. Here the CDR3 DNA reads TGTGCCAGCAGCCAGGGCGGCTCCACTGAAGCTTTCTTT.

The genes are TRBV29-1 and TRBJ1-2, with D unclear. This CDR3 spans 13 amino acids. V was clipped by 7 bases and J by 4 bases, with 16 bases between them. The germline V gene has CDR1 SQVTM and CDR2 ANQGSEA. The CDR3 DNA reads as TGCAGCGCCTCGAGGGAGTCCGGCTATGGCTACACCTTC. It translates to CSASRESGYGYTF.

V is TRBV2 and J is TRBJ2-4; D is unclear. The CDR3 extends over 16 amino acids. V lost 6 bases and J 0 bases, leaving 15 bases between the germline ends. From germline, CDR1 is SNHLY and CDR2 FYNNEI. The CDR3 protein is CASSPEPGIAKNIQYF. The CDR3 DNA follows: TGTGCCAGCAGCCCCGAGCCAGGAATAGCCAAAAACATTCAGTACTTC.

V and J are TRBV6-5 and TRBJ2-5, with D possibly TRBD2 on 5 matching bases. This CDR3 has 14 residues. Between the trimmed V and J ends, which lost 5 bases and 1 base, there was a span of 11 bases. Looked up from germline, CDR1 is MNHEY and CDR2 is SVGAGI. DNA of the CDR3: TGTGCCAGCAGTCGAGGGCTACCCCAAGAGACCCAGTACTTC. Translation gives CASSRGLPQETQYF.